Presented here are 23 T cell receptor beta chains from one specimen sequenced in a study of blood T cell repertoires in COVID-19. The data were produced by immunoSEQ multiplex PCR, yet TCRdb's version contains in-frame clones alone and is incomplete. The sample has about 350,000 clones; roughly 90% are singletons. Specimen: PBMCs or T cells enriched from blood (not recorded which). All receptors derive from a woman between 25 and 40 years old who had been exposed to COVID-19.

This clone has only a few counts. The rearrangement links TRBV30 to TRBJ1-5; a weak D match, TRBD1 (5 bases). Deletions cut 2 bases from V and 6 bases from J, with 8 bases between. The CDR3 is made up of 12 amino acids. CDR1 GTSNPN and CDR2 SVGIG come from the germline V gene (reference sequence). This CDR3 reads CAWSQGGQPQHF. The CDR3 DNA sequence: TGTGCCTGGAGTCAGGGCGGTCAGCCCCAGCATTTT.

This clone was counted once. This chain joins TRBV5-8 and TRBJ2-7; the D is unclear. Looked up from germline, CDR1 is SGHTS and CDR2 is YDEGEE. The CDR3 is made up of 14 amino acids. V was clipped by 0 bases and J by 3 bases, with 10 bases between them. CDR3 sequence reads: CASSLDLASYEQYF. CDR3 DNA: TGTGCCAGCAGCTTGGATTTGGCTAGCTACGAGCAGTACTTC. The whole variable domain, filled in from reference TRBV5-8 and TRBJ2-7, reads EAGVTQSPTHLIKTRGQQATLRCSPISGHTSVYWYQQALGLGLQFLLWYDEGEERNRGNFPPRFSGRQFPNYSSELNVNALELEDSALYLCASSLDLASYEQYFGPGTRLTVT.

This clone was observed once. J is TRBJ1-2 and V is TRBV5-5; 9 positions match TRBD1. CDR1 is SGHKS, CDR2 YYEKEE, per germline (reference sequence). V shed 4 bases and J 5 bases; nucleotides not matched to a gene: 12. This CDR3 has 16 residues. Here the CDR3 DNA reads TGTGCCAGCAGCGACGGGACAGGGAAGAGGGGGTATGGCTACACCTTC. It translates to CASSDGTGKRGYGYTF.

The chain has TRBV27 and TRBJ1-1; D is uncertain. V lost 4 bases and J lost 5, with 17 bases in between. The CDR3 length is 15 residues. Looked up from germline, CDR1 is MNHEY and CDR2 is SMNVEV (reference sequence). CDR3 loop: CASSSLRSQVTEAFF. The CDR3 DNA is TGTGCCAGCAGTTCCTTGCGCTCGCAGGTGACTGAAGCTTTCTTT.

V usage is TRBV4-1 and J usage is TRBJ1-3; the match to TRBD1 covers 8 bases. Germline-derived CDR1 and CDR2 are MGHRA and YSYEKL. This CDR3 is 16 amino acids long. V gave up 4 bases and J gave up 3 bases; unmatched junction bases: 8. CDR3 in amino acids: CASSPGQALGGNTIYF. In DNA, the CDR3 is TGCGCCAGCAGCCCGGGACAGGCTCTCGGTGGAAACACCATATATTTT.

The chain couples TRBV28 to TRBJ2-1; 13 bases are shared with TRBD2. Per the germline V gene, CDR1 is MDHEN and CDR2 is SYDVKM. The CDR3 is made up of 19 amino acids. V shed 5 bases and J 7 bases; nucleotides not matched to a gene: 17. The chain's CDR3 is CASSPVSLGLAGLGNEQFF. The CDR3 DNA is TGTGCCAGCAGTCCAGTTAGTTTGGGACTAGCGGGACTCGGGAATGAGCAGTTCTTC. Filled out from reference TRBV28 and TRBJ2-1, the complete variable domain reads DVKVTQSSRYLVKRTGEKVFLECVQDMDHENMFWYRQDPGLGLRLIYFSYDVKMKEKGDIPEGYSVSREKKERFSLILESASTNQTSMYLCASSPVSLGLAGLGNEQFFGPGTRLTVL.

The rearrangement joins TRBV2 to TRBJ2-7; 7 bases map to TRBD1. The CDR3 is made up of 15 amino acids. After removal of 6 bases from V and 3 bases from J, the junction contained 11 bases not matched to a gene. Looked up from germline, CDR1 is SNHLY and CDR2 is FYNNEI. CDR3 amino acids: CASRKVAGTVYEQYF. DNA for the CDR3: TGTGCCAGCAGGAAGGTGGCCGGGACAGTCTACGAGCAGTACTTC.

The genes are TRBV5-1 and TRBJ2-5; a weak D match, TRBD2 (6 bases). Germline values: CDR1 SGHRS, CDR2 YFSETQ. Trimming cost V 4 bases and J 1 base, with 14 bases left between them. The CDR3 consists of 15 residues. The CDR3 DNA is TGCGCCAGCAGCGCGGTACGGGAGTTCCAAGAGACCCAGTACTTC. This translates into CASSAVREFQETQYF.

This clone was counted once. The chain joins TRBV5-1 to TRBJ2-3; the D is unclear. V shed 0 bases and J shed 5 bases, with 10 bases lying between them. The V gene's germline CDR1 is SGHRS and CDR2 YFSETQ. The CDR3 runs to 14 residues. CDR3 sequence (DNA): TGCGCCAGCAGCTTGGTTTCGGGTGGAGATACGCAGTATTTT. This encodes CASSLVSGGDTQYF. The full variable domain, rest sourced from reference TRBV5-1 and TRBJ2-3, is KAGVTQTPRYLIKTRGQQVTLSCSPISGHRSVSWYQQTPGQGLQFLFEYFSETQRNKGNFPGRFSGRQFSNSRSEMNVSTLELGDSALYLCASSLVSGGDTQYFGPGTRLTVL.

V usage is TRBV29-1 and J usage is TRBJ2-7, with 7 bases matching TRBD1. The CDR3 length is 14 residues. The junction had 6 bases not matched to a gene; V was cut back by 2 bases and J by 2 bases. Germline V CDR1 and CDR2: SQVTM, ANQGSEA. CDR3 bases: TGCAGCGTTGAATGGACAGGCGGAACCTACGAGCAGTACTTC. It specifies CSVEWTGGTYEQYF.

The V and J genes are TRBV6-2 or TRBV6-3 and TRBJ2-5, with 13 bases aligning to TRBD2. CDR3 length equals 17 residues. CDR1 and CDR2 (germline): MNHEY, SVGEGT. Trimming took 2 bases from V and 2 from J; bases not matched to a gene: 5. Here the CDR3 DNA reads TGTGCCAGCAGTTACCCTAAACTAGCGGGAGGGCAAGAGACCCAGTACTTC. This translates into CASSYPKLAGGQETQYF.

Here the CDR3 DNA reads TGTGCCAGCAGCTTTTTGACAGGGGCCTCTGGGGCCAACGTCCTGACTTTC. Translating it yields CASSFLTGASGANVLTF. V gene TRBV7-8 combines with J gene TRBJ2-6; 8 bases are shared with TRBD1. Germline V gene lookup returns CDR1 SGHVS and CDR2 FQNEAQ. V was pared by 3 bases and J by 0 bases, with 4 bases of the junction left unmatched. This CDR3 contains 17 residues. Full variable domain (outside the CDR3, taken from reference TRBV7-8 and TRBJ2-6): GAGVSQSPRYKVAKRGQDVALRCDPISGHVSLFWYQQALGQGPEFLTYFQNEAQLDKSGLPSDRFFAERPEGSVSTLKIQRTQQEDSAVYLCASSFLTGASGANVLTFGAGSRLTVL.

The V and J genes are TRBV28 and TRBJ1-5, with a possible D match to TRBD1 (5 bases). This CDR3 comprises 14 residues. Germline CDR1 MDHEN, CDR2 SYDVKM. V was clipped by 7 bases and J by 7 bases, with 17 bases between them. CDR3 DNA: TGTGCCAGCACCAAAGGAGGGGTTCGGCAGCCCCAGCATTTT. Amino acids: CASTKGGVRQPQHF.

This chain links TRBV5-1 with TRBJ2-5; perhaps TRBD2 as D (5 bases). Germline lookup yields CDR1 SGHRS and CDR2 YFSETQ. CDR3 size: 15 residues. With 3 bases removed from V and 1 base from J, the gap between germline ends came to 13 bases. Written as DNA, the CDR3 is TGCGCCAGCAGCTATAATAGCGCCTCCCAAGAGACCCAGTACTTC. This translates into CASSYNSASQETQYF.

Here the CDR3 DNA reads TGTGCCAGCACCCTGGGGGGGACCCTACCCGAGCAGTACTTC. This translates into CASTLGGTLPEQYF. The chain recombines TRBV6-5 with TRBJ2-7, with 7 positions matching TRBD2. The CDR3 is 14 residues long. Germline V gives CDR1 MNHEY, CDR2 SVGAGI. V was pared by 7 bases and J by 6 bases, with 12 bases of the junction left unmatched.

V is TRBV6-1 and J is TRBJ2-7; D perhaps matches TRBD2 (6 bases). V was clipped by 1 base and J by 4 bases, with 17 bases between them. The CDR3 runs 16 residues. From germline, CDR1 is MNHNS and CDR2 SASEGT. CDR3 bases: TGTGCCAGCAGTGAAGTTCCCCCCCCGGGAGCGTACGAGCAGTACTTC. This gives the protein CASSEVPPPGAYEQYF.

Written as DNA, the CDR3 is TGTGCCAGTCTACGCGGGGGGGGGAGTGAAAAACTGTTTTTT. Translating it yields CASLRGGGSEKLFF. V is TRBV6-5 and J is TRBJ1-4, with D possibly matching TRBD1 (5 bases). Trimming removed 9 bases at V and 7 bases at J, with 18 bases between. Germline V gene lookup returns CDR1 MNHEY and CDR2 SVGAGI. The CDR3 extends over 14 amino acids.

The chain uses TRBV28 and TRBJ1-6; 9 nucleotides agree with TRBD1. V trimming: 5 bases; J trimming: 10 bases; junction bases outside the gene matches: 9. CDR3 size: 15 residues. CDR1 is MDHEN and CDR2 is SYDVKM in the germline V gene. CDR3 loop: CASSLPGQGRSPLHF. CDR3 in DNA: TGTGCCAGCAGTCTCCCGGGACAGGGTCGGTCACCCCTCCACTTT.

For the CDR3, the DNA is TGTGCCAGCAGCAAGGGACTAGGTTTCGGCTGCTACACGAATGAGCAGTTCTTC. Its translation is CASSKGLGFGCYTNEQFF. The chain joins TRBV21-1 to TRBJ2-1; the table calls TRBD2, which could not be checked here. TRBV21-1 is a pseudogene locus. CDR3 length: 18 amino acids.

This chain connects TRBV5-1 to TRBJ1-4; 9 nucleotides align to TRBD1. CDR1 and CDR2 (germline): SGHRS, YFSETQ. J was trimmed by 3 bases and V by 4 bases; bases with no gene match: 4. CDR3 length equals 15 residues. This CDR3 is CASSPGTGPNEKLFF. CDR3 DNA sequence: TGCGCCAGCAGCCCCGGGACAGGGCCTAATGAAAAACTGTTTTTT.

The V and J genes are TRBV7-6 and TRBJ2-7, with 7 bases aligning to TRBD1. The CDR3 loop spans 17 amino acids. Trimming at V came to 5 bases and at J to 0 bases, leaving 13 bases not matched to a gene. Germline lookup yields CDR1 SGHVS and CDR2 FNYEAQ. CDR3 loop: CASSNKLPDRDSYEQYF. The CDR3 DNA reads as TGTGCCAGCAGCAACAAACTCCCAGACAGGGACTCCTACGAGCAGTACTTC.

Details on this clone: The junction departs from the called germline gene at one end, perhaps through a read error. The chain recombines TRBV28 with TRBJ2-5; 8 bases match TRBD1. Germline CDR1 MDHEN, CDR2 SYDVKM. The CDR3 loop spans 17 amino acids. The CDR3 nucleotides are TGTGCCAGCAGCGGTACGGGACAGGTCAGGTACCAGGAGACCCAGTACTTC. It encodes CASSGTGQVRYQETQYF.

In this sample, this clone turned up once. Here the CDR3 DNA reads TGTGCCAGCAGGAGTGAAAAACTGTTTTTT. Its protein product is CASRSEKLFF. This sequence joins TRBV28 and TRBJ1-4; D ambiguous. The CDR3 length is 10 residues. V gave up 6 bases and J gave up 7 bases, with 3 bases separating them. The V gene's germline CDR1 is MDHEN and CDR2 SYDVKM. The full variable domain, completed using reference TRBV28 and TRBJ1-4, is DVKVTQSSRYLVKRTGEKVFLECVQDMDHENMFWYRQDPGLGLRLIYFSYDVKMKEKGDIPEGYSVSREKKERFSLILESASTNQTSMYLCASRSEKLFFGSGTQLSVL.